This TCR beta chain was retrieved from a study of blood T cells in healthy people across ages. Notes on this clonotype: No antigen is known for it.

The study's findings and limits: Diversity was higher, and naive CD4+ cells more numerous, in long-lived donors than in aged donors. Getting older went along with TCR beta diversity per million T cells dropping roughly linearly.

The CDR3 length is 20 residues. Using a J-beta primer mix together with a sample-barcoded 5' primer, a second PCR was run for about 6 to 12 cycles. The template-switch adaptor was a 5' adaptor with 12 random nucleotides. It tagged each cDNA molecule. TCRdb reanalysed the 5' RACE reads using MiXCR and keeps one entry per CDR3 protein. The sample includes about 1,600,000 distinct CDR3 sequences, 42% of them seen just once. The material sequenced was blood. The rearrangement joins TRBV21-1 to TRBJ2-7; TRBD1, the D gene given by the table, was not confirmed from the DNA. TRBV21-1 is tagged as a pseudogene. The sequence derives from a woman aged 18-29 years in good health. The CDR3 spells CASSKEYSAGPNRGSYEQYF. For the CDR3, the DNA is TGTGCCAGCAGCAAAGAATACAGCGCGGGACCTAATCGGGGATCCTACGAGCAGTACTTC.